These 21 T cell receptor beta chains share one sample of origin, sequenced in a study of blood T cell repertoires in COVID-19. Libraries were prepared by immunoSEQ multiplex PCR; TCRdb keeps only in-frame clonotypes and omits some of them. This sample carries 200,000 to 250,000 clones, about 89% of them seen once, and the ten largest clones take 4.5% to 5.5%. Source material: peripheral blood. Receptor source: a middle-aged woman with acute or convalescent COVID-19.

The chain is built from TRBV6-6 and TRBJ1-1; maybe TRBD1 (5 bases). The ends were cut back, 6 bases at V and 3 bases at J, with 8 bases in the middle. Germline CDR1 MNHNY, CDR2 SVGAGI (reference sequence). The CDR3 runs 12 residues. The CDR3 here is CASRPRDTEAFF. The CDR3 DNA reads as TGTGCCAGCAGACCCAGGGACACTGAAGCTTTCTTT.

V usage is TRBV7-9 and J usage is TRBJ1-2, with D unresolved. The V gene's germline CDR1 is SEHNR and CDR2 FQNEAQ (reference sequence). The CDR3 length is 13 residues. V was pared by 2 bases and J by 5 bases, with 9 bases between. CDR3 region: CASSLSSQYGYTF. The CDR3 DNA reads TGTGCCAGCAGCTTAAGCTCCCAATATGGCTACACCTTC.

The chain uses TRBV5-1 and TRBJ2-2; 7 nucleotides align to TRBD1. V was pared by 4 bases and J by 5 bases, with 5 bases of the junction left unmatched. Germline assignment: CDR1 SGHRS and CDR2 YFSETQ. This CDR3 has 14 residues. The CDR3 reads CASSRTRGTGELFF. CDR3 in DNA: TGCGCCAGCAGCCGCACCAGGGGGACCGGGGAGCTGTTTTTT.

The chain combines TRBV3-1 (or the pseudogene TRBV3-2) with TRBJ2-3, with 16 bases identical to TRBD2. The CDR3 covers 21 residues. With 3 bases clipped from V and 1 base from J, the junction kept 13 bases outside the gene matches. The germline CDR1 and CDR2 sequences are LGHDT and YNNKEL (reference sequence). DNA of the CDR3: TGTGCCAGCAGCCAGGGCCCGGGACTAGCGGGGGGGCAGATGGGCACAGATACGCAGTATTTT. It codes for CASSQGPGLAGGQMGTDTQYF.

The chain links TRBV5-6 to TRBJ2-7; 7 bases agree with TRBD2. This CDR3 has 12 residues. V shed 3 bases, J shed 4 bases, and the junction held 1 base outside the gene matches. Germline assignment: CDR1 SGHDT and CDR2 YYEEEE. Written as DNA, the CDR3 is TGTGCCAGCAGCTCCGGGGGGTACGAGCAGTACGTC. It yields the protein CASSSGGYEQYV.

CDR3 loop: CASSPRRGRGSPLHF. For the CDR3, the DNA is TGTGCCAGCAGCCCGAGGAGGGGGCGCGGTTCACCCCTCCACTTT. J is TRBJ1-6 and V is TRBV2, with 7 positions matching TRBD1. The trim removed 6 bases at V and 9 bases at J, leaving 11 bases unmatched. Germline loops: CDR1 SNHLY, CDR2 FYNNEI. The CDR3 runs 15 residues.

This rearrangement joins TRBV10-1 to TRBJ2-2, with D maybe TRBD1 (6 bases). The CDR3 runs 18 residues. Between the trimmed V and J ends, which lost 8 bases and 1 base, there was a span of 23 bases. Germline CDR1 and CDR2: WNHNN and SYGVQD (reference sequence). The CDR3 reads CASLNSLQGPRNTGELFF. CDR3 in DNA: TGCGCCAGCCTTAATTCCCTACAGGGCCCTCGGAACACCGGGGAGCTGTTTTTT.

The J gene is TRBJ2-7, the V gene TRBV10-3, with a tentative D call TRBD1 (6 bases). CDR3 length equals 13 residues. Germline values: CDR1 ENHRY, CDR2 SYGVKD. V was trimmed by 8 bases and J by 1 base, leaving 12 bases between them. The CDR3 region has the DNA TGTGCCATCTCTCATGGACAGTCCTACGAGCAGTACGTC. As protein: CAISHGQSYEQYV.

This clone was seen a handful of times. The J gene is TRBJ1-1, the V gene TRBV25-1; perhaps TRBD1 as D (6 bases). The CDR3 contains 15 residues. The V and J ends lost 0 bases and 7 bases respectively, with 15 bases between them. Germline V gives CDR1 MGHDK, CDR2 SYGVNS. CDR3 nucleotides: TGTGCCAGCAGTGAATATGGGATGGGGGCGGGTGAAGCTTTCTTT. Translated: CASSEYGMGAGEAFF. The full variable domain, with the rest looked up from reference TRBV25-1 and TRBJ1-1, is EADIYQTPRYLVIGTGKKITLECSQTMGHDKMYWYQQDPGMELHLIHYSYGVNSTEKGDLSSESTVSRIRTEHFPLTLESARPSHTSQYLCASSEYGMGAGEAFFGQGTRLTVV.

This chain uses TRBV30 with TRBJ1-6; 9 bases match TRBD1. CDR1 and CDR2 (germline): GTSNPN, SVGIG (reference sequence). Trimming cost V 3 bases and J 8 bases; bases outside gene matches: 8. This CDR3 comprises 15 residues. The CDR3 reads CAWRVRDRDHSPLHF. The DNA for the CDR3 is TGTGCCTGGAGGGTACGGGACAGGGACCATTCACCCCTCCACTTT.

The V and J genes are TRBV2 and TRBJ1-1; D is unclear. CDR1 and CDR2 (germline): SNHLY, FYNNEI. V was shortened by 1 base and J by 3 bases, with 12 bases between the two germline ends. The CDR3 is made up of 15 amino acids. CDR3 DNA: TGTGCCAGCAGTGAAGGGTCGGGGAAGGACACTGAAGCTTTCTTT. Protein product: CASSEGSGKDTEAFF. The full variable domain, its missing parts supplied by reference TRBV2 and TRBJ1-1, is EPEVTQTPSHQVTQMGQEVILRCVPISNHLYFYWYRQILGQKVEFLVSFYNNEISEKSEIFDDQFSVERPDGSNFTLKIRSTKLEDSAMYFCASSEGSGKDTEAFFGQGTRLTVV.

This clone has a single count. The DNA of the CDR3 is TGTGCCAGCAGCTTAGGCCCGACAGGAGCATTGATGAACACTGAAGCTTTCTTT. This sequence encodes CASSLGPTGALMNTEAFF. This chain connects TRBV13 to TRBJ1-1; D possibly corresponds to TRBD1 (6 bases). V gave up 0 bases and J gave up 0 bases, with 17 bases separating them. Germline CDR1 and CDR2: PRHDT and FYEKMQ (reference sequence). The CDR3 is 18 amino acids.

The gene calls are TRBV6-5 and TRBJ1-5; 7 bases are a match to TRBD1. Trimming at V came to 6 bases and at J to 9 bases, leaving 11 bases not matched to a gene. The CDR3 loop spans 14 amino acids. Germline V gives CDR1 MNHEY, CDR2 SVGAGI. The DNA of the CDR3 is TGTGCCAGCAGGAAGATGACAGGGCAAGGGCCCCAGCATTTT. This sequence encodes CASRKMTGQGPQHF.

Comments on this clone: Other DNA sequences in this sample translate to the same CDR3. The J gene is TRBJ1-2, the V gene TRBV18; D remains unclear. Looked up from germline, CDR1 is KGHSH and CDR2 is LQKENI. The V gene lost 3 bases and the J gene lost 3 bases, with 8 bases spanning the gap. The CDR3 spans 13 residues. DNA of the CDR3: TGTGCCAGCTCACCGGGCGGGGACTATGGCTACACCTTC. Its protein is CASSPGGDYGYTF.

This chain connects TRBV5-5 to TRBJ2-7; 9 nucleotides match TRBD1. V was pared by 4 bases and J by 6 bases, with 11 bases of the junction left unmatched. The CDR3 runs to 15 residues. Germline V gene lookup returns CDR1 SGHKS and CDR2 YYEKEE (reference sequence). For the CDR3, the DNA is TGTGCCAGCAGCCAGGACCCCGGGACAGGGTTCGAGCAGTACGTC. Translated, it gives CASSQDPGTGFEQYV.

The chain links TRBV7-2 to TRBJ2-2, with 8 positions matching TRBD1. In germline, CDR1 is SGHTA, CDR2 FQGNSA. This CDR3 comprises 19 residues. The junction had 16 bases not matched to a gene; V was cut back by 1 base and J by 6 bases. Here the CDR3 DNA reads TGTGCCAGCAGCTTAGTGTTCGCCCGGACAGGGTCGGACGCCGGGGAGCTGTTTTTT. It translates to CASSLVFARTGSDAGELFF.

The chain couples TRBV11-2 to TRBJ2-7, with TRBD1 matching over 8 bases. Germline values: CDR1 SGHAT, CDR2 FQNNGV. This CDR3 is 15 amino acids long. Trimming took 2 bases from V and 2 from J; bases not matched to a gene: 5. The CDR3 coding sequence is TGTGCCAGCAGCTTATGGGACAGGTTCACCTACGAGCAGTACGTC. It yields the protein CASSLWDRFTYEQYV.

The chain is built from TRBV15 and TRBJ1-5; no reliable D call. The germline V and J ends were trimmed by 0 bases and 4 bases, with 10 bases remaining between them. There are 15 residues in the CDR3. Germline CDR1 reads LNHNV; CDR2 reads YYDKDF (reference sequence). As DNA, the CDR3 is TGTGCCACCAGCAGAGAAGCTACAGCAAATCAGCCCCAGCATTTT. It translates to CATSREATANQPQHF.

This clone came up once. The chain links TRBV10-3 to TRBJ1-2; 7 bases map to TRBD1. Germline V gene data show CDR1 as ENHRY and CDR2 as SYGVKD. There are 15 residues in the CDR3. V lost 9 bases, J lost 7 bases, and 17 bases stayed unmatched. Here the CDR3 DNA reads TGTGCCATTCACGGGACAGCGGCTGGGTTTGGTGGCTACACCTTC. Translation gives CAIHGTAAGFGGYTF.

The rearrangement uses TRBV5-1 and TRBJ2-7; no definite D call. The CDR3 length is 14 residues. The ends were cut back, 0 bases at V and 4 bases at J, with 11 bases in the middle. Germline CDR1 and CDR2: SGHRS and YFSETQ. CDR3 residues: CASSLAAGWYEQYV. DNA for the CDR3: TGCGCCAGCAGCTTGGCCGCCGGTTGGTACGAGCAGTACGTC.

This clone occurred once. The chain recombines TRBV7-9 with TRBJ2-1; maybe TRBD1 (6 bases). V was cut by 5 bases and J by 15 bases, with 20 bases left in between. Germline V lookup: CDR1 SEHNR, CDR2 FQNEAQ (reference sequence). The CDR3 runs 13 residues. The chain's CDR3 is CASSPTPGQGLFF. The DNA of the CDR3 is TGTGCCAGCAGCCCGACCCCGGGACAAGGATTGTTCTTC.